These 10 T cell receptor beta chains came from one sample sequenced in a study of cytomegalovirus exposure and HLA in healthy donors. Vbeta (60) and Jbeta (13) primers were used in the PCR. Assay used: immunoSEQ multiplex PCR; TCRdb lists only in-frame clones, some missing. Found here are approximately 140,000 clones, more than 65% of them singletons; the top ten hold under 8%. The sequencing input was PBMCs. The receptors stem from a man aged 50 or older in good health and CMV-seropositive.

J is TRBJ2-3 and V is TRBV7-9; weak D call: TRBD2 (5 bases). Trimming took off 2 bases at V and 5 bases at J, with 17 bases between the two ends. Germline V gives CDR1 SEHNR, CDR2 FQNEAQ (reference sequence). The CDR3 covers 16 residues. The CDR3 spells CASSLSLTRRRDTQYF. The CDR3 DNA follows: TGTGCCAGCAGCTTATCCTTGACCAGGAGGAGAGATACGCAGTATTTT.

This chain's CDR3 is CASSPPVGAGGPYEQYF. In DNA form, the CDR3 reads TGTGCCAGCAGCCCCCCCGTGGGAGCGGGAGGGCCCTACGAGCAGTACTTC. The chain is built from TRBV28 and TRBJ2-5; TRBD2 matches 10 bases. TRBJ2-7 matches the DNA end more closely, so the J call is doubtful. In germline, CDR1 is MDHEN, CDR2 SYDVKM. The CDR3 consists of 17 residues.

J is TRBJ1-1 and V is TRBV7-2; a possible D gene is TRBD1 (5 bases). Germline loops: CDR1 SGHTA, CDR2 FQGNSA. This CDR3 has 14 amino acids. V was trimmed by 0 bases and J by 5 bases, leaving 10 bases between them. CDR3 coding DNA: TGTGCCAGCAGCTTAGCGCGGGGGGAAACTGAAGCTTTCTTT. Translated: CASSLARGETEAFF.

This rearrangement joins TRBV18 to TRBJ1-2; 8 nucleotides agree with TRBD1. V trimming: 6 bases; J trimming: 3 bases; junction bases outside the gene matches: 9. The CDR3 sequence is 15 residues long. Germline loops: CDR1 KGHSH, CDR2 LQKENI. The CDR3 nucleotides are TGTGCCAGCTCCGATGGGACAGGCCCCGACTATGGCTACACCTTC. Translation: CASSDGTGPDYGYTF.

This clone was recorded only once. V and J are TRBV27 and TRBJ2-7; D is ambiguous. CDR1 is MNHEY, CDR2 SMNVEV, per germline (reference sequence). This CDR3 spans 16 amino acids. Trimming left V 5 bases short and J 6 bases short, with 23 bases between. The CDR3 DNA follows: TGTGCCAGCAGTCCCCTTTTAAGTGCTACTCTCGGCGAGCAGTACTTC. Residues: CASSPLLSATLGEQYF.

V usage is TRBV4-1 and J usage is TRBJ2-7; D is ambiguous. CDR1 is MGHRA and CDR2 is YSYEKL in the germline V gene. The V end was cut by 5 bases, the J end by 0 bases, with 14 bases between. The CDR3 extends over 15 amino acids. In DNA form, the CDR3 reads TGCGCCAGCAGCTACCTAATCGAGGTCTCCTACGAGCAGTACTTC. It encodes CASSYLIEVSYEQYF.

This chain uses TRBV5-4 with TRBJ2-3, with D perhaps matching TRBD1 (5 bases). Germline CDR1 and CDR2: SGHNT and YYREEE (reference sequence). The CDR3 sequence is 14 residues long. The V end lost 0 bases, the J end lost 3 bases, and 8 bases lay between the germline ends. The CDR3 DNA is TGTGCCAGCAGCTTGGACAGGTTGACAGATACGCAGTATTTT. It encodes CASSLDRLTDTQYF. The full variable domain, rest sourced from reference TRBV5-4 and TRBJ2-3, is ETGVTQSPTHLIKTRGQQVTLRCSSQSGHNTVSWYQQALGQGPQFIFQYYREEENGRGNFPPRFSGLQFPNYSSELNVNALELDDSALYLCASSLDRLTDTQYFGPGTRLTVL.

The chain employs TRBV18 and TRBJ2-1; 9 positions agree with TRBD2. Unmatched junction bases numbered 18, after V lost 1 base and J lost 5 bases. CDR1 is KGHSH and CDR2 is LQKENI in the germline V gene. This CDR3 region has 20 residues. CDR3 nucleotide sequence: TGTGCCAGCTCACCACTTCAAAGTACGCAAGGTCTAGCGGGGAACAATGAGCAGTTCTTC. Translating it yields CASSPLQSTQGLAGNNEQFF.

This clone occurred once. This chain joins TRBV30 and TRBJ2-7; D is ambiguous. Germline CDR1 and CDR2: GTSNPN and SVGIG (reference sequence). The CDR3 is 12 amino acids. The ends were cut back, 6 bases at V and 6 bases at J, with 15 bases in the middle. The CDR3 coding sequence is TGTGCCTGTGATCGAAATCGGTTCGAGCAGTACTTC. Its protein is CACDRNRFEQYF.

The chain is built from TRBV5-1 and TRBJ2-5, with D maybe TRBD1 (5 bases). Trimming left V 0 bases short and J 5 bases short, with 14 bases between. There are 15 residues in the CDR3. Germline V gene lookup returns CDR1 SGHRS and CDR2 YFSETQ. Here the CDR3 DNA reads TGCGCCAGCAGCTTGGAGACAGCCGGTGGGGAGACCCAGTACTTC. Amino acid sequence: CASSLETAGGETQYF.